This T cell receptor (beta chain) was documented in a study of CD8 T cells in Susac syndrome. A quantity of about 0.5 to 1 ug RNA underwent reverse transcription using random hexamers. One entry per CDR3 protein, called by TCRdb with MiXCR from the immunoSEQ multiplex PCR reads. The sample has 150,000 to 200,000 distinct CDR3 sequences, around 95% seen once. Germline V gene lookup returns CDR1 SGHTA and CDR2 FQGNSA. The germline V and J ends were trimmed by 0 bases and 5 bases, with 13 bases remaining between them. The CDR3 runs 15 residues. The chain has TRBV7-2 and TRBJ1-1; maybe TRBD1 (5 bases). Sequences were obtained from CD4+ T cells from PBMCs. This TCR was sampled from a human donor with multiple sclerosis. The CDR3 is CASSLAVGGRTEAFF. CDR3 in DNA: TGTGCCAGCAGCTTAGCGGTCGGGGGAAGAACTGAAGCTTTCTTT.